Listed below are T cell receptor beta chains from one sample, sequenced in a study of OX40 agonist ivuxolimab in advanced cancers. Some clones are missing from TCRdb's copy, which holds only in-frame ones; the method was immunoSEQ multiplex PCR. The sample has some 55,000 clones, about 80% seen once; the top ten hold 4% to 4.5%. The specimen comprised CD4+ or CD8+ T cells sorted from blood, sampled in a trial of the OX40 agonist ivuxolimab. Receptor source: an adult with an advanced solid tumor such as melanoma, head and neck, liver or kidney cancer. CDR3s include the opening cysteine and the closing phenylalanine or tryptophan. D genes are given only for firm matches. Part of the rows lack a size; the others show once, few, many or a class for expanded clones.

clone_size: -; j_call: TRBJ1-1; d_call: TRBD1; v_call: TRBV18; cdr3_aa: CASSPATGMNTEAFF; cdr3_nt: TGTGCCAGCTCACCCGCGACAGGGATGAACACTGAAGCTTTCTTT
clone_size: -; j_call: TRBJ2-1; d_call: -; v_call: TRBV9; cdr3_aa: CASSVATLKDNEQFF; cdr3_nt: TGTGCCAGCAGCGTAGCTACTCTGAAGGACAATGAGCAGTTCTTC
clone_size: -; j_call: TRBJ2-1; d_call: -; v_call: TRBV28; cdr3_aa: CASSPQGWREHSYNEQFF; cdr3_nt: TGTGCCAGCAGCCCCCAGGGGTGGCGGGAGCACTCCTACAATGAGCAGTTCTTC
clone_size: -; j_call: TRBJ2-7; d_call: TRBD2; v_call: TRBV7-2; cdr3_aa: CASSFNAGGSYERYF; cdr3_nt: TGTGCCAGCAGCTTCAACGCGGGAGGTTCCTACGAGCGGTACTTC
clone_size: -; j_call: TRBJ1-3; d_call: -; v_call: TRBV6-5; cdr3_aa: CASGRGVTTGNTIYF; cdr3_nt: TGTGCCAGTGGTAGGGGGGTTACCACTGGAAACACCATATATTTT
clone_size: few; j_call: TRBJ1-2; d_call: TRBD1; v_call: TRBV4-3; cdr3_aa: CASSQGQVQGYGYTF; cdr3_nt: TGCGCCAGCAGCCAGGGACAGGTTCAGGGCTATGGCTACACCTTC
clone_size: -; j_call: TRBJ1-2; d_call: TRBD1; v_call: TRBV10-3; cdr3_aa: CAGRGDRGTEYGYTF; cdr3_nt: TGTGCCGGCCGAGGGGACAGGGGGACGGAATATGGCTACACCTTC
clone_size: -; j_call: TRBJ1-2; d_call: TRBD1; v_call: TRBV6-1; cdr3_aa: CASRDRGAYGYTF; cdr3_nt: TGTGCCAGCAGGGACAGGGGAGCCTATGGCTACACCTTC
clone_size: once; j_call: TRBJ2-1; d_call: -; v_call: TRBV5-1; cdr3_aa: CASSLASTAYNEQFF; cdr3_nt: TGCGCCAGCAGCTTGGCCTCGACAGCTTACAATGAGCAGTTCTTC
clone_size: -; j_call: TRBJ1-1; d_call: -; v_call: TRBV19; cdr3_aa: CASTLLRDQGTTEAFF; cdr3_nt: TGTGCCAGTACTCTTCTCCGGGACCAAGGAACAACTGAAGCTTTCTTT
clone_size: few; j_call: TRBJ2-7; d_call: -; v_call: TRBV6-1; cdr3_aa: CASSEYTSSLYEQYF; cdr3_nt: TGTGCCAGCAGTGAATACACCTCGAGCCTCTACGAGCAGTACTTC
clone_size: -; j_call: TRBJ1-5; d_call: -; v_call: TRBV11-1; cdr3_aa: CASSDTGYSNQPQHF; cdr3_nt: TGTGCCAGCAGCGACACAGGATATAGCAATCAGCCCCAGCATTTT
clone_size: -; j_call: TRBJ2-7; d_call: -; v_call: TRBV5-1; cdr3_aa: CASTLGTGGGPYEQYF; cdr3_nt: TGCGCCAGCACCCTGGGGACGGGCGGAGGACCTTACGAGCAGTACTTC
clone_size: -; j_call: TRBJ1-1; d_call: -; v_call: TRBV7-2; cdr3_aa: CASTYKGGTEAFF; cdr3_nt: TGTGCCAGCACCTATAAGGGGGGCACTGAAGCTTTCTTT
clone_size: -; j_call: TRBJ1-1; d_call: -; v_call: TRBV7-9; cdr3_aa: CASSLSGNSEAFF; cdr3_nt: TGTGCCAGCAGCTTATCAGGGAACAGTGAAGCTTTCTTT
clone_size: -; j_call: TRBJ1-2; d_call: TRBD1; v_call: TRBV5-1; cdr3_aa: CASSHGTGVDGYTF; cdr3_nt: TGCGCCAGCAGTCACGGGACAGGGGTGGATGGCTACACCTTC
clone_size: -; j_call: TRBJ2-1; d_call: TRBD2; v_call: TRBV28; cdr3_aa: CASTRRVAGGFEQFF; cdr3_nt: TGTGCCAGCACTCGGAGGGTAGCGGGAGGTTTTGAGCAGTTCTTC
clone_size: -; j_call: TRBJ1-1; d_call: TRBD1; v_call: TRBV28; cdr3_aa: CASSQTGGRIEAFF; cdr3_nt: TGTGCCAGCAGCCAGACAGGGGGAAGGATTGAAGCTTTCTTT
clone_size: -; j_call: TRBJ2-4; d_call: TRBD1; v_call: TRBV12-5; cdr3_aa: CASGSGQLGAKNIQYF; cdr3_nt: TGTGCTAGTGGTTCGGGACAGCTGGGAGCCAAAAACATTCAGTACTTC
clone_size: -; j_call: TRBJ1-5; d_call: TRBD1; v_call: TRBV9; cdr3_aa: CASSGGQGNQPQHF; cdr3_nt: TGTGCCAGCAGTGGAGGACAGGGCAATCAGCCCCAGCATTTT
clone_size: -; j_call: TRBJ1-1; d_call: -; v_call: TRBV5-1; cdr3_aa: CASSFLDGEAFF; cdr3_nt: TGCGCCAGCAGCTTCTTGGACGGTGAAGCTTTCTTT
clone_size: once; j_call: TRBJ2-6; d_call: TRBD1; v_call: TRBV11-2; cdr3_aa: CASRPGTGETAGANVLTF; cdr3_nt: TGTGCCAGCCGACCCGGGACAGGGGAAACTGCTGGGGCCAACGTCCTGACTTTC
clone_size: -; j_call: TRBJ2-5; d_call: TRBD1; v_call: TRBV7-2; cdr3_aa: CASSTLTGGLQTQYF; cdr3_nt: TGTGCCAGCAGCACCTTGACAGGGGGTCTACAGACCCAGTACTTC
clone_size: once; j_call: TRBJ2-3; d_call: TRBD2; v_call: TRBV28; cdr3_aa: CASSADAGGRTDTQYF; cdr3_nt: TGTGCCAGCAGTGCAGACGCGGGAGGGCGAACAGATACGCAGTATTTT
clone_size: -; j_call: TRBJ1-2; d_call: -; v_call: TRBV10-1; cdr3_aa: CASSENGVGYTF; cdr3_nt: TGCGCCAGCAGTGAGAACGGAGTTGGCTACACCTTC
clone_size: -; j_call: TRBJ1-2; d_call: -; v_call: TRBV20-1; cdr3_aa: CSGYGYTF; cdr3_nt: TGCAGTGGCTATGGCTACACCTTC
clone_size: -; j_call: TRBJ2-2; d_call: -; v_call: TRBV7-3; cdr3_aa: CASRRGPNTGELFF; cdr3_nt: TGTGCCAGCCGTCGGGGCCCGAACACCGGGGAGCTGTTTTTT
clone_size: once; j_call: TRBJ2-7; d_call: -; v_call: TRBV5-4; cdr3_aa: CASSLGTTAIYEQYF; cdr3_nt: TGTGCCAGCAGCTTGGGGACTACCGCGATCTACGAGCAGTACTTC
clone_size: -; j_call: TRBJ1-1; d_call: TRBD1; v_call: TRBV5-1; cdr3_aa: CASSSKEQGRGTEAFF; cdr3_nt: TGCGCCAGCAGCTCAAAAGAACAGGGGCGGGGGACTGAAGCTTTCTTT
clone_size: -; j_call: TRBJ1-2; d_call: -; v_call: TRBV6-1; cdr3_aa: CAGFPATNYGYTF; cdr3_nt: TGTGCCGGGTTCCCAGCGACCAACTATGGCTACACCTTC
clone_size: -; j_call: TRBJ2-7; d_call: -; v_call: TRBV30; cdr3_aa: CAWSVVGYEQYF; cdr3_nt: TGTGCCTGGAGTGTGGTTGGGTACGAGCAGTACTTC
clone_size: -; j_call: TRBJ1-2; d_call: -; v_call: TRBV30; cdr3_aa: CAWSVAAEEGYTF; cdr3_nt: TGTGCCTGGAGTGTAGCGGCTGAGGAGGGCTACACCTTC
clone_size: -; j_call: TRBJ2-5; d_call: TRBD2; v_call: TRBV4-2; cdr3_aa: CASSLKAGGLRETQYF; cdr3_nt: TGTGCCAGCAGCTTAAAAGCGGGGGGGTTGAGGGAGACCCAGTACTTC
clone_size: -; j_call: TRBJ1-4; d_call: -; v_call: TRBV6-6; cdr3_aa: CASSYSGGSNEKLFF; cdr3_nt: TGTGCCAGCAGTTACTCGGGGGGGTCTAATGAAAAACTGTTTTTT
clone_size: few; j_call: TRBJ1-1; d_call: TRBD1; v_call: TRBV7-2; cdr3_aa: CASSLQGGTEAFF; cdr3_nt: TGTGCCAGCAGCTTACAGGGGGGCACTGAAGCTTTCTTT
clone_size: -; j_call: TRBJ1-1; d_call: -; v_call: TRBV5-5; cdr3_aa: CASSLGGGAPEYEAFF; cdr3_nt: TGTGCCAGCAGCTTGGGTGGAGGAGCGCCTGAATATGAAGCTTTCTTT
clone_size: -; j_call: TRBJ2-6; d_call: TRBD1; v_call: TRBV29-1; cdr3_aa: CSFTGDGANVLTF; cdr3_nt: TGCAGCTTTACAGGGGACGGGGCCAACGTCCTGACTTTC
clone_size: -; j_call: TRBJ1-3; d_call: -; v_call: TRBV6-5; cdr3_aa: CASSYSRGSGNTIYF; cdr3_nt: TGTGCCAGCAGTTACTCGAGGGGCTCTGGAAACACCATATATTTT
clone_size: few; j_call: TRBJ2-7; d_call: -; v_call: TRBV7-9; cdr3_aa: CASSLHQGPHFPQYF; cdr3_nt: TGTGCCAGCAGCTTACACCAGGGGCCGCACTTTCCGCAGTACTTC
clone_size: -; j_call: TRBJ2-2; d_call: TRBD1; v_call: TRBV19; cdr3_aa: CASSKTGSFNTGELFF; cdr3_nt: TGTGCCAGTAGTAAGACAGGGAGTTTCAACACCGGGGAGCTGTTTTTT
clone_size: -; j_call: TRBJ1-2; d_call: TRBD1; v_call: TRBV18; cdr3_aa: CASSDRQGYGYTF; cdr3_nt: TGTGCCAGCTCAGACAGACAGGGATATGGCTACACCTTC
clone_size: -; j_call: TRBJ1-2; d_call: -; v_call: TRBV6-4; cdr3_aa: CASSETAANYGYTF; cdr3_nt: TGTGCCAGCAGTGAAACAGCAGCTAACTATGGCTACACCTTC
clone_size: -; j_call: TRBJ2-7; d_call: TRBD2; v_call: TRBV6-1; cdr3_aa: CASSEARGGRSGSFHEQYF; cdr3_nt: TGTGCCAGCAGTGAAGCTCGGGGTGGGCGGAGCGGGAGTTTTCACGAGCAGTACTTC
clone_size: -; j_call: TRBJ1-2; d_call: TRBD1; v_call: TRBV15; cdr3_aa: CATSATGVGRYTF; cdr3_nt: TGTGCCACCAGCGCGACAGGGGTGGGACGCTACACCTTC
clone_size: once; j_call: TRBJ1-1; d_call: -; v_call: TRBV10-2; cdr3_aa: CASSESPGKSAFF; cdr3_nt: TGCGCCAGCAGTGAGTCACCGGGGAAGTCAGCTTTCTTT
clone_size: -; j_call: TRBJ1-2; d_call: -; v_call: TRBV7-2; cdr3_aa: CASSSQNQVGYGYTF; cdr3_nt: TGTGCCAGCAGCTCCCAGAACCAGGTGGGCTATGGCTACACCTTC
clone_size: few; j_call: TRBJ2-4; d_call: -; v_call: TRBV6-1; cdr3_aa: CASSEPVNIQYF; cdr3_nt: TGTGCCAGCAGTGAACCGGTTAACATTCAGTACTTC
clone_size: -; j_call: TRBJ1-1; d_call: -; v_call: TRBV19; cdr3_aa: CASSIGGMNTEAFF; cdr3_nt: TGTGCCAGTAGTATCGGAGGGATGAACACTGAAGCTTTCTTT
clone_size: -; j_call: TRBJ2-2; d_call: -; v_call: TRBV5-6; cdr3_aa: CASSSGEWGELFF; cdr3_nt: TGTGCCAGCAGCTCTGGGGAATGGGGGGAGCTGTTTTTT
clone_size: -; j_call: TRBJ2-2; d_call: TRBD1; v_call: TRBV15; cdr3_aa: CATSRVGTGGTGELFF; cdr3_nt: TGTGCCACCAGCAGAGTAGGGACAGGGGGTACCGGGGAGCTGTTTTTT
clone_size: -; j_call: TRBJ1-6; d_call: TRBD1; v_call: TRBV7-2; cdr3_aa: CASSRGLSVNSPLHF; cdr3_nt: TGTGCCAGCAGCAGGGGGCTATCGGTCAATTCACCCCTCCACTTT
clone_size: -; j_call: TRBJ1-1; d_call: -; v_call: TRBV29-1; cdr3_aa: CSVHKGRVDTEAFF; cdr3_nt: TGCAGCGTTCACAAAGGGAGGGTGGACACTGAAGCTTTCTTT
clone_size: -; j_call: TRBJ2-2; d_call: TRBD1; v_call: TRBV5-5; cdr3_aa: CASSLPLMGQGRTGELFF; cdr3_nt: TGTGCCAGCAGCTTGCCGCTGATGGGACAGGGTCGAACCGGGGAGCTGTTTTTT
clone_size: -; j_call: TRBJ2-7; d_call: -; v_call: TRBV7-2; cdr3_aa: CASSSTGHASYEQYF; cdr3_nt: TGTGCCAGCAGCTCAACGGGACACGCGTCCTACGAGCAGTACTTC
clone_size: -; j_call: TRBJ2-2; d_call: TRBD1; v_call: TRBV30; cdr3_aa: CAWRKRDRDTGELFF; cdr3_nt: TGTGCCTGGAGAAAGAGGGACAGGGATACCGGGGAGCTGTTTTTT
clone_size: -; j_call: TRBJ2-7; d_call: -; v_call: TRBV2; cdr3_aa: CASNEGEYYEQYF; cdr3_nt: TGTGCCAGCAACGAGGGAGAGTACTACGAGCAGTACTTC
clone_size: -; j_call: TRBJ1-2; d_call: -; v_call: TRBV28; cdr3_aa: CASSLQAHYGYTF; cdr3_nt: TGTGCCAGCAGCTTACAGGCTCACTATGGCTACACCTTC
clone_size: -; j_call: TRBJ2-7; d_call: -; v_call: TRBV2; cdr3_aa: CASSVRYEQYF; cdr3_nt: TGTGCCAGCAGTGTCAGGTACGAGCAGTACTTC
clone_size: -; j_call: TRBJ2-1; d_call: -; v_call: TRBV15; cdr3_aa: CATSRDLLVRADYNEQFF; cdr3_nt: TGTGCCACCAGCAGAGATCTCCTAGTCCGCGCAGACTACAATGAGCAGTTCTTC